What follows are 20 T cell receptor beta chains derived from one specimen sequenced in a study of blood T cell repertoires in COVID-19. Assay: immunoSEQ multiplex PCR; the TCRdb copy retains only in-frame clones and omits some. The sample holds about 270,000 clones, roughly 79% seen once. Sequencing was performed on peripheral blood. Receptors originate from a woman aged 55-75 years with active or convalescent COVID-19.

The V and J genes are TRBV19 and TRBJ1-2, with TRBD1 identical over 7 bases. CDR1 and CDR2 from the germline V gene are LNHDA and SQIVND (reference sequence). The CDR3 totals 16 residues. J was trimmed by 8 bases and V by 1 base; bases with no gene match: 13. CDR3 DNA sequence: TGTGCCAGTAGTATAGTTCGGGACAGACCATCGAGGGGCTACACCTTC. This encodes CASSIVRDRPSRGYTF.

This chain connects TRBV11-2 to TRBJ1-1, with a possible D match to TRBD1 (5 bases). The V end was cut by 5 bases, the J end by 2 bases, with 21 bases between. The germline gives CDR1 SGHAT, CDR2 FQNNGV. The CDR3 covers 17 residues. CDR3: CASSPPPSRVRNTEAFF. The CDR3 DNA sequence: TGTGCCAGCAGCCCACCGCCTTCCAGGGTCCGAAACACTGAAGCTTTCTTT.

This sequence joins TRBV5-1 and TRBJ2-7; possibly TRBD1 for D (7 bases). This CDR3 comprises 14 residues. Germline V gene data show CDR1 as SGHRS and CDR2 as YFSETQ. Trimming left V 2 bases short and J 3 bases short, with 12 bases between. The CDR3 reads CASSFTGEVYEQYF. The CDR3 region has the DNA TGCGCCAGCAGCTTCACAGGGGAGGTCTACGAGCAGTACTTC.

This sequence joins TRBV20-1 and TRBJ1-1, with D perhaps matching TRBD1 (6 bases). Germline-derived CDR1 and CDR2 are DFQATT and SNEGSKA (reference sequence). The CDR3 totals 14 residues. The ends were cut back, 3 bases at V and 3 bases at J, with 14 bases in the middle. The chain's CDR3 is CSASWGGRYTEAFF. In nucleotides, the CDR3 is TGCAGTGCTAGTTGGGGGGGCAGGTACACTGAAGCTTTCTTT.

The genes are TRBV3-1 (or the pseudogene TRBV3-2) and TRBJ1-1, with D perhaps TRBD1 (5 bases). Per the germline V gene, CDR1 is LGHDT and CDR2 is YNNKEL (reference sequence). This CDR3 has 14 residues. The V end lost 1 base, the J end lost 0 bases, and 6 bases lay between the germline ends. DNA for the CDR3: TGTGCCAGCAGCCAAGGGGGCCTGAACACTGAAGCTTTCTTT. Its translation: CASSQGGLNTEAFF.

The J gene is TRBJ2-7, the V gene TRBV14; possible D gene TRBD2, 7 bases. Trimming took 3 bases from V and 0 from J, leaving 21 bases between them. Germline CDR1 and CDR2: SGHDN and FVKESK. This CDR3 has 18 residues. The CDR3 coding sequence is TGTGCCAGCAGCCAGATGGTCCAAAATCGGGGGGCCTCCTACGAGCAGTACTTC. It yields the protein CASSQMVQNRGASYEQYF.

The chain links TRBV7-2 to TRBJ2-3; D is uncertain. This CDR3 has 15 residues. Per germline, CDR1 SGHTA and CDR2 FQGNSA. V lost 3 bases, J lost 0 bases, and 10 bases lay in between. The CDR3 region has the DNA TGTGCCAGCAGCTTTGGAGCCTTGAGCACAGATACGCAGTATTTT. This gives the protein CASSFGALSTDTQYF.

The chain is built from TRBV5-4 and TRBJ2-5, with 9 bases fitting TRBD1. V lost 4 bases, J lost 3 bases, and 13 bases stayed unmatched. Germline V gives CDR1 SGHNT, CDR2 YYREEE (reference sequence). This CDR3 has 17 residues. The CDR3 sequence is CASSRPQQGAPEETQYF. CDR3 nucleotide sequence: TGTGCCAGCAGCCGACCACAACAGGGGGCGCCGGAAGAGACCCAGTACTTC. The full variable domain, its missing parts supplied by reference TRBV5-4 and TRBJ2-5, is ETGVTQSPTHLIKTRGQQVTLRCSSQSGHNTVSWYQQALGQGPQFIFQYYREEENGRGNFPPRFSGLQFPNYSSELNVNALELDDSALYLCASSRPQQGAPEETQYFGPGTRLLVL.

In this sample, this clone turned up once. The chain carries TRBV2 and TRBJ1-1, with 8 bases identical to TRBD1. The CDR3 totals 18 residues. V gave up 4 bases and J gave up 3 bases; unmatched junction bases: 16. Germline V gene lookup returns CDR1 SNHLY and CDR2 FYNNEI. The CDR3: CASSVRRGPGMVDTEAFF. Here the CDR3 DNA reads TGTGCCAGCAGTGTACGCAGGGGGCCAGGGATGGTTGACACTGAAGCTTTCTTT.

The chain recombines TRBV4-1 with TRBJ2-2; tentative D call: TRBD1 (8 bases). CDR1 and CDR2 (germline): MGHRA, YSYEKL. V dropped 0 bases and J dropped 4 bases, with 15 bases sitting between them. The CDR3 covers 17 residues. In nucleotides, the CDR3 is TGCGCCAGCAGCCAAGATCCAGCGGGACAGGCCACCGGGGAGCTGTTTTTT. The encoded protein is CASSQDPAGQATGELFF.

This clone was counted between two and nine times. The chain couples TRBV13 to TRBJ2-5; 9 positions match TRBD1. Germline CDR1 and CDR2: PRHDT and FYEKMQ (reference sequence). The trim removed 5 bases at V and 8 bases at J, leaving 6 bases unmatched. The CDR3 length is 13 residues. The DNA for the CDR3 is TGTGCCAGCAGCACGGGACAGGGTAAAACCCAGTACTTC. Protein product: CASSTGQGKTQYF.

This clone was counted a single time. V usage is TRBV9 and J usage is TRBJ2-1; unclear D gene. The V end was cut by 0 bases, the J end by 9 bases, with 19 bases between. Germline V lookup: CDR1 SGDLS, CDR2 YYNGEE. The CDR3 length is 16 residues. The CDR3 loop reads CASSVDSPSQSSEQFF. The CDR3 nucleotides read TGTGCCAGCAGCGTAGATTCCCCATCTCAAAGTAGTGAGCAGTTCTTC.

This clone appeared a few times. V and J are TRBV27 and TRBJ1-1; 9 bases are a match to TRBD1. V lost 0 bases to trimming and J lost 6 bases; unmatched junction nucleotides: 8. The CDR3 totals 16 residues. Germline assignment: CDR1 MNHEY and CDR2 SMNVEV (reference sequence). The CDR3: CASSLSGTGNYAEAFF. The CDR3 DNA reads as TGTGCCAGCAGTTTATCGGGGACAGGGAATTACGCTGAAGCTTTCTTT.

This rearrangement joins TRBV5-4 to TRBJ1-2, with no clear D. CDR1 and CDR2 (germline): SGHNT, YYREEE (reference sequence). The CDR3 totals 13 residues. Deletions cut 4 bases from V and 2 bases from J, with 9 bases between. The CDR3 here is CASSHDGNYGYTF. CDR3 nucleotides: TGTGCCAGCAGCCACGACGGGAACTATGGCTACACCTTC.

This clone was recorded once. The sample contains more than one DNA sequence encoding this CDR3. The chain links TRBV9 to TRBJ2-1; 7 bases are a match to TRBD2. The CDR3 runs 15 residues. The germline V gene has CDR1 SGDLS and CDR2 YYNGEE. J was trimmed by 1 base and V by 2 bases; bases with no gene match: 3. CDR3 sequence (DNA): TGTGCCAGCAGCGTTGTGGGGGGGTCCTACAATGAGCAGTTCTTC. Protein sequence: CASSVVGGSYNEQFF.

V gene TRBV7-3 combines with J gene TRBJ2-7; 8 bases agree with TRBD1. Germline loops: CDR1 SGHTA, CDR2 FQGTGA. V shed 5 bases, J shed 1 base, and the junction held 10 bases outside the gene matches. The CDR3 runs to 16 residues. Written as DNA, the CDR3 is TGTGCCAGCAGCCAATACCCTGGACAGGGTTCCTACGAGCAGTACTTC. Amino acids: CASSQYPGQGSYEQYF.

The chain links TRBV27 to TRBJ1-1; 7 bases align to TRBD1. V was pared by 3 bases and J by 3 bases, with 7 bases of the junction left unmatched. The germline CDR1 and CDR2 sequences are MNHEY and SMNVEV (reference sequence). The CDR3 runs 15 residues. The CDR3 protein is CASSFAPRGDTEAFF. Here the CDR3 DNA reads TGTGCCAGCAGTTTTGCACCCAGGGGGGACACTGAAGCTTTCTTT.

The chain combines TRBV7-2 with TRBJ1-2; 9 positions agree with TRBD1. The germline V gene encodes CDR1 SGHTA and CDR2 FQGNSA. The CDR3 is 13 amino acids. The V and J ends lost 4 bases and 7 bases, in that order; junction bases with no gene match: 4. In DNA, the CDR3 is TGTGCCAGCAGCTCGGGACAGGGTAGTGGCTACACCTTC. It yields the protein CASSSGQGSGYTF.

The chain combines TRBV5-1 with TRBJ2-1; 8 bases match TRBD2. This CDR3 region has 15 residues. V gave up 2 bases and J gave up 5 bases; unmatched junction bases: 6. Per the germline V gene, CDR1 is SGHRS and CDR2 is YFSETQ. CDR3 amino acids: CASSFSSGVDNEQFF. CDR3 DNA: TGCGCCAGCAGCTTTAGTAGCGGGGTTGACAATGAGCAGTTCTTC.

V usage is TRBV6-5 and J usage is TRBJ1-1; 9 bases agree with TRBD1. Germline V CDR1 and CDR2: MNHEY, SVGAGI. CDR3 length: 14 amino acids. The junction had 10 bases not matched to a gene; V was cut back by 6 bases and J by 8 bases. The CDR3 is CASRNLGTGYEAFF. CDR3 DNA sequence: TGTGCCAGCAGAAACCTAGGGACAGGGTACGAAGCTTTCTTT.